These T cell receptor beta chains were read from a single sample in a study of OX40 agonist ivuxolimab in advanced cancers. Sequencing used immunoSEQ multiplex PCR; TCRdb keeps in-frame clones, though not all of them. The data show 55,000 to 80,000 clones, about four fifths seen once. The sample here was CD4+ or CD8+ T cells sorted from blood, taken in a trial of the OX40 agonist ivuxolimab. The receptor set was obtained from an adult with an advanced solid tumor such as melanoma, head and neck, liver or kidney cancer. The CDR3 runs from the conserved cysteine through the conserved F or W. The D gene is left open where the match is weak. Part of the rows lack a size; the others show once, few, many or a class for expanded clones.

V gene: TRBV7-2; D gene: TRBD1; J gene: TRBJ1-5; clone size: -; CDR3 protein: CASSTPTGTGSNQPQHF; CDR3 DNA: TGTGCCAGCAGCACACCTACCGGGACAGGGAGCAATCAGCCCCAGCATTTT
V gene: TRBV10-3; D gene: -; J gene: TRBJ1-1; clone size: -; CDR3 protein: CAISEIDREAFF; CDR3 DNA: TGTGCCATCAGTGAGATCGACAGGGAAGCTTTCTTT
V gene: TRBV19; D gene: TRBD2; J gene: TRBJ2-3; clone size: -; CDR3 protein: CASKPSGATDTQYF; CDR3 DNA: TGTGCCAGTAAACCTAGCGGGGCCACAGATACGCAGTATTTT
V gene: TRBV15; D gene: -; J gene: TRBJ2-1; clone size: few; CDR3 protein: CATSRGGRGGQGGDEQFF; CDR3 DNA: TGTGCCACCAGCAGAGGGGGCAGGGGCGGCCAAGGCGGGGATGAGCAGTTCTTC
V gene: TRBV11-2; D gene: -; J gene: TRBJ1-1; clone size: -; CDR3 protein: CASSDVGSMNTEAFF; CDR3 DNA: TGTGCCAGCAGCGACGTCGGATCTATGAACACTGAAGCTTTCTTT
V gene: TRBV7-9; D gene: -; J gene: TRBJ2-1; clone size: -; CDR3 protein: CASSFSAGRNNEQFF; CDR3 DNA: TGTGCCAGCAGCTTCAGCGCCGGACGAAACAATGAGCAGTTCTTC
V gene: TRBV5-1; D gene: -; J gene: TRBJ2-5; clone size: -; CDR3 protein: CASSLEGLGAETQYF; CDR3 DNA: TGCGCCAGCAGCTTGGAAGGCCTAGGGGCCGAGACCCAGTACTTC
V gene: TRBV28; D gene: -; J gene: TRBJ1-1; clone size: -; CDR3 protein: CASSSAVNTEAFF; CDR3 DNA: TGTGCCAGCAGTTCCGCAGTGAACACTGAAGCTTTCTTT
V gene: TRBV2; D gene: TRBD2; J gene: TRBJ2-2; clone size: few; CDR3 protein: CASSEQYGGIKVTGELFF; CDR3 DNA: TGTGCCAGCAGTGAACAGTACGGGGGGATCAAGGTAACCGGGGAGCTGTTTTTT
V gene: TRBV6-5; D gene: TRBD1; J gene: TRBJ1-1; clone size: -; CDR3 protein: CASSKLTGGAFF; CDR3 DNA: TGTGCCAGCAGTAAACTAACAGGGGGTGCTTTCTTT
V gene: TRBV4-3; D gene: -; J gene: TRBJ2-7; clone size: -; CDR3 protein: CASSSGPTREQYF; CDR3 DNA: TGCGCCAGCAGCTCGGGACCGACAAGGGAGCAGTACTTC
V gene: TRBV1; D gene: -; J gene: TRBJ2-7; clone size: -; CDR3 protein: CTSSQDGEGLDEQYF; CDR3 DNA: TGCACCAGCAGCCAAGACGGTGAGGGGCTCGACGAGCAGTACTTC
V gene: TRBV6-4; D gene: TRBD1; J gene: TRBJ1-3; clone size: -; CDR3 protein: CASSDPGQASGNTIYF; CDR3 DNA: TGTGCCAGCAGTGACCCCGGACAGGCTTCAGGAAACACCATATATTTT
V gene: TRBV2; D gene: -; J gene: TRBJ2-1; clone size: few; CDR3 protein: CASSETSNEQFF; CDR3 DNA: TGTGCCAGCAGTGAAACTAGTAATGAGCAGTTCTTC
V gene: TRBV19; D gene: TRBD1; J gene: TRBJ1-5; clone size: -; CDR3 protein: CASSFGKQGNQPQHF; CDR3 DNA: TGTGCCAGTAGTTTTGGAAAACAGGGGAATCAGCCCCAGCATTTT
V gene: TRBV2; D gene: -; J gene: TRBJ2-2; clone size: -; CDR3 protein: CASSPGGRELFF; CDR3 DNA: TGTGCCAGCAGCCCTGGGGGCCGGGAGCTGTTTTTT
V gene: TRBV28; D gene: -; J gene: TRBJ1-5; clone size: -; CDR3 protein: CASNTGSNQPQHF; CDR3 DNA: TGTGCCAGCAACACAGGGTCCAATCAGCCCCAGCATTTT
V gene: TRBV9; D gene: TRBD2; J gene: TRBJ2-3; clone size: -; CDR3 protein: CASSVEHLAGGTDTQYF; CDR3 DNA: TGTGCCAGCAGCGTAGAGCACCTAGCGGGGGGAACAGATACGCAGTATTTT
V gene: TRBV28; D gene: -; J gene: TRBJ1-5; clone size: -; CDR3 protein: CASSVPARGASNQPQHF; CDR3 DNA: TGTGCCAGCAGTGTCCCCGCTAGGGGCGCCTCCAATCAGCCCCAGCATTTT
V gene: TRBV13; D gene: TRBD1; J gene: TRBJ2-2; clone size: -; CDR3 protein: CASRPRQGANTGELFF; CDR3 DNA: TGTGCCAGCAGGCCCCGACAGGGGGCGAACACCGGGGAGCTGTTTTTT
V gene: TRBV7-9; D gene: TRBD2; J gene: TRBJ2-3; clone size: -; CDR3 protein: CASSPNRGGTDTQYF; CDR3 DNA: TGTGCCAGCAGCCCCAACCGGGGGGGCACAGATACGCAGTATTTT
V gene: TRBV5-5; D gene: -; J gene: TRBJ1-2; clone size: once; CDR3 protein: CASSLAGPLRGYGYTF; CDR3 DNA: TGTGCCAGCAGCTTGGCGGGACCGCTAAGGGGCTATGGCTACACCTTC
V gene: TRBV5-5; D gene: -; J gene: TRBJ2-3; clone size: once; CDR3 protein: CASSYRSDTQYF; CDR3 DNA: TGTGCCAGCAGCTATAGGAGTGATACGCAGTATTTT
V gene: TRBV5-1; D gene: TRBD1; J gene: TRBJ1-1; clone size: -; CDR3 protein: CASSPRGQGAGTEAFF; CDR3 DNA: TGCGCCAGCAGCCCACGGGGGCAGGGGGCAGGAACTGAAGCTTTCTTT
V gene: TRBV7-7; D gene: TRBD2; J gene: TRBJ2-2; clone size: -; CDR3 protein: CASSPQTSGRAAGELFF; CDR3 DNA: TGTGCCAGCAGCCCTCAGACTAGCGGGAGGGCTGCCGGGGAGCTGTTTTTT
V gene: TRBV19; D gene: -; J gene: TRBJ2-7; clone size: few; CDR3 protein: CASSRGGKAYEQYF; CDR3 DNA: TGTGCCAGTAGTAGGGGGGGCAAGGCCTACGAGCAGTACTTC
V gene: TRBV20-1; D gene: -; J gene: TRBJ2-3; clone size: -; CDR3 protein: CSAPIVGTQYF; CDR3 DNA: TGCAGTGCCCCTATAGTGGGTACGCAGTATTTT
V gene: TRBV5-4; D gene: -; J gene: TRBJ2-1; clone size: -; CDR3 protein: CASSAQTRSSYNEQFF; CDR3 DNA: TGTGCCAGCAGCGCCCAAACAAGGAGCTCCTACAATGAGCAGTTCTTC
V gene: TRBV28; D gene: TRBD2; J gene: TRBJ2-2; clone size: -; CDR3 protein: CASSLGTGGDGELFF; CDR3 DNA: TGTGCCAGCAGTCTAGGGACGGGAGGGGACGGGGAGCTGTTTTTT
V gene: TRBV27; D gene: -; J gene: TRBJ1-5; clone size: -; CDR3 protein: CASSADSIQPQHF; CDR3 DNA: TGTGCCAGCAGTGCAGACAGTATTCAGCCCCAGCATTTT
V gene: TRBV19; D gene: TRBD2; J gene: TRBJ2-3; clone size: few; CDR3 protein: CASRLTGGPDTQYF; CDR3 DNA: TGTGCCAGTAGGCTCACGGGGGGGCCCGATACGCAGTATTTT
V gene: TRBV28; D gene: TRBD1; J gene: TRBJ2-7; clone size: few; CDR3 protein: CATTGAPAREQYF; CDR3 DNA: TGTGCCACGACAGGGGCCCCCGCGAGGGAGCAGTACTTC
V gene: TRBV5-8; D gene: -; J gene: TRBJ2-3; clone size: -; CDR3 protein: CASSPSSMGTQYF; CDR3 DNA: TGTGCCAGCAGCCCGTCTAGTATGGGTACGCAGTATTTT
V gene: TRBV7-8; D gene: -; J gene: TRBJ1-3; clone size: -; CDR3 protein: CASSLQAEAFSGNTIYF; CDR3 DNA: TGTGCCAGCAGCTTACAGGCAGAAGCCTTCTCTGGAAACACCATATATTTT
V gene: TRBV6-5; D gene: TRBD1; J gene: TRBJ2-3; clone size: -; CDR3 protein: CATRQGAVDTQYF; CDR3 DNA: TGTGCCACCCGACAGGGGGCCGTAGATACGCAGTATTTT
V gene: TRBV2; D gene: -; J gene: TRBJ2-1; clone size: -; CDR3 protein: CAGTGINEQFF; CDR3 DNA: TGTGCCGGCACAGGGATCAATGAGCAGTTCTTC
V gene: TRBV11-2; D gene: TRBD2; J gene: TRBJ2-7; clone size: -; CDR3 protein: CASSLYAGTSGSYEQYF; CDR3 DNA: TGTGCCAGCAGCTTGTATGCCGGGACTAGCGGTTCCTACGAGCAGTACTTC
V gene: TRBV5-1; D gene: -; J gene: TRBJ1-2; clone size: -; CDR3 protein: CASSSRGTPSYGYTF; CDR3 DNA: TGCGCCAGCAGCTCCCGGGGCACACCTAGCTATGGCTACACCTTC
V gene: TRBV4-3; D gene: -; J gene: TRBJ1-1; clone size: -; CDR3 protein: CASSQEAETEAFF; CDR3 DNA: TGCGCCAGCAGCCAAGAGGCAGAAACTGAAGCTTTCTTT
V gene: TRBV4-3; D gene: TRBD1; J gene: TRBJ2-6; clone size: -; CDR3 protein: CASSQGRGRSGANVLTF; CDR3 DNA: TGCGCCAGCAGCCAAGGCAGGGGGCGGTCTGGGGCCAACGTCCTGACTTTC
V gene: TRBV7-9; D gene: -; J gene: TRBJ1-2; clone size: -; CDR3 protein: CASSLEIRGTRGGYTF; CDR3 DNA: TGTGCCAGCAGCTTAGAAATACGGGGAACCCGGGGAGGCTACACCTTC
V gene: TRBV2; D gene: TRBD2; J gene: TRBJ2-3; clone size: -; CDR3 protein: CASSEGYGLAGTDTQYF; CDR3 DNA: TGTGCCAGCAGTGAGGGTTACGGACTAGCGGGCACAGATACGCAGTATTTT
V gene: TRBV18; D gene: -; J gene: TRBJ2-7; clone size: -; CDR3 protein: CASSPPRRAGEQYF; CDR3 DNA: TGTGCCAGCTCACCACCCCGGAGGGCGGGGGAGCAGTACTTC
V gene: TRBV30; D gene: -; J gene: TRBJ2-1; clone size: -; CDR3 protein: CAWRTPRTTYNEQFF; CDR3 DNA: TGTGCCTGGAGGACCCCAAGGACCACCTACAATGAGCAGTTCTTC
V gene: TRBV9; D gene: -; J gene: TRBJ2-5; clone size: -; CDR3 protein: CASSVNPEETQYF; CDR3 DNA: TGTGCCAGCAGCGTAAATCCGGAGGAGACCCAGTACTTC
V gene: TRBV7-8; D gene: TRBD2; J gene: TRBJ2-3; clone size: -; CDR3 protein: CASSPTSGGAVTQYF; CDR3 DNA: TGTGCCAGCAGCCCGACTAGCGGGGGGGCTGTTACGCAGTATTTT
V gene: TRBV18; D gene: -; J gene: TRBJ2-2; clone size: -; CDR3 protein: CASSPASANTGELFF; CDR3 DNA: TGTGCCAGCTCACCAGCGTCCGCGAACACCGGGGAGCTGTTTTTT
V gene: TRBV29-1; D gene: -; J gene: TRBJ1-3; clone size: -; CDR3 protein: CSGGNGNTIYF; CDR3 DNA: TGCAGCGGGGGAAACGGGAACACCATATATTTT
V gene: TRBV6-5; D gene: TRBD1; J gene: TRBJ1-4; clone size: -; CDR3 protein: CASSTGQGVGEKLFF; CDR3 DNA: TGTGCCAGCAGTACGGGCCAGGGGGTTGGTGAAAAACTGTTTTTT
V gene: TRBV7-9; D gene: -; J gene: TRBJ1-1; clone size: once; CDR3 protein: CASLPEAFF; CDR3 DNA: TGTGCCAGCCTTCCTGAAGCTTTCTTT
V gene: TRBV28; D gene: -; J gene: TRBJ1-1; clone size: once; CDR3 protein: CASSFILNTEAFF; CDR3 DNA: TGTGCCAGCAGTTTCATACTGAACACTGAAGCTTTCTTT
V gene: TRBV9; D gene: -; J gene: TRBJ1-2; clone size: -; CDR3 protein: CASSVGVDSQIYGYTF; CDR3 DNA: TGTGCCAGCAGCGTAGGCGTAGACAGTCAGATCTATGGCTACACCTTC
V gene: TRBV27; D gene: TRBD2; J gene: TRBJ2-1; clone size: -; CDR3 protein: CASSLRTSGSNEQFF; CDR3 DNA: TGTGCCAGCAGTTTGAGGACTAGCGGGAGCAATGAGCAGTTCTTC
V gene: TRBV7-7; D gene: -; J gene: TRBJ2-2; clone size: -; CDR3 protein: CASSLIGSGELFF; CDR3 DNA: TGTGCTAGCAGCTTAATCGGGAGCGGGGAGCTGTTTTTT
V gene: TRBV12-2; D gene: -; J gene: TRBJ2-5; clone size: -; CDR3 protein: CASRPDTRETQYF; CDR3 DNA: TGTGCAAGTCGCCCTGACACCCGGGAGACCCAGTACTTC
V gene: TRBV11-2; D gene: -; J gene: TRBJ2-7; clone size: -; CDR3 protein: CASSAGPSYEQYF; CDR3 DNA: TGTGCCAGCAGCGCGGGTCCCTCCTACGAGCAGTACTTC
V gene: TRBV6-6; D gene: TRBD2; J gene: TRBJ2-1; clone size: -; CDR3 protein: CASSPSGGYNEQFF; CDR3 DNA: TGTGCCAGCAGTCCTAGCGGGGGCTACAATGAGCAGTTCTTC
V gene: TRBV11-2; D gene: -; J gene: TRBJ2-7; clone size: -; CDR3 protein: CASSLTDSYEQYF; CDR3 DNA: TGTGCCAGCAGCTTGACAGACTCCTACGAGCAGTACTTC